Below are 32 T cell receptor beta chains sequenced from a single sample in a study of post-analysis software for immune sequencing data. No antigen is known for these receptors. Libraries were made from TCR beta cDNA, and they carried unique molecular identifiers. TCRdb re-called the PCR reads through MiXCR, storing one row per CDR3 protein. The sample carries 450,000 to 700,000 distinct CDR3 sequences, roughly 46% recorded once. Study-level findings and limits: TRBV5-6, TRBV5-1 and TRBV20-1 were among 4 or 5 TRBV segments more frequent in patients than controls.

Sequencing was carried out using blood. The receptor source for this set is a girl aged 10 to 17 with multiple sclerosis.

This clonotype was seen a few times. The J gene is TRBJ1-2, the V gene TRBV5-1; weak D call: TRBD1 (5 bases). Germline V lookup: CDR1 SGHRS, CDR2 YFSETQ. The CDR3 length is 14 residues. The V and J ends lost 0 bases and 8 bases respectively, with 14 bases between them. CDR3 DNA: TGCGCCAGCAGCTTGGAGGGACGGACCAGGGGCTACACCTTC. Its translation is CASSLEGRTRGYTF.

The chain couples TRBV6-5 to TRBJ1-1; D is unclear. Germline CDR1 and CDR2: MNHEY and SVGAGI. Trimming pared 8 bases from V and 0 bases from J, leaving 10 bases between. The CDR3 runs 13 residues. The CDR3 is CASFTAMNTEAFF. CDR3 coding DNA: TGTGCCAGCTTTACTGCCATGAACACTGAAGCTTTCTTT.

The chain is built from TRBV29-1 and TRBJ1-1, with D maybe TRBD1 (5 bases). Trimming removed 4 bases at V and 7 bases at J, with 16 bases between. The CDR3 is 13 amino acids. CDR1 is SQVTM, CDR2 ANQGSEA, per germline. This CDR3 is CSVAARQRSEAFF. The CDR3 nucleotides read TGCAGCGTTGCCGCGCGACAGCGAAGTGAAGCTTTCTTT.

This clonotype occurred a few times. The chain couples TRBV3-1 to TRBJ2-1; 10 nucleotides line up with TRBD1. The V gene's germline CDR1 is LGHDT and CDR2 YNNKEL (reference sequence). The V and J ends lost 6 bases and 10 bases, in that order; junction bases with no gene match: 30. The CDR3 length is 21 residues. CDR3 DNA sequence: TGTGCCAGCAGTAAAAGGATGGGGGACAGGGGTCGTTGGGTTCCTCCTTGGGAGCAGTTCTTC. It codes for CASSKRMGDRGRWVPPWEQFF.

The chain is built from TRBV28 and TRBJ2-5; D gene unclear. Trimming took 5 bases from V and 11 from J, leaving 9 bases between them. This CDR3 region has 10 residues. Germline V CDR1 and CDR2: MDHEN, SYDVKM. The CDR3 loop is CASSDGEQYF. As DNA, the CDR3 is TGTGCCAGCAGTGACGGTGAGCAGTACTTC.

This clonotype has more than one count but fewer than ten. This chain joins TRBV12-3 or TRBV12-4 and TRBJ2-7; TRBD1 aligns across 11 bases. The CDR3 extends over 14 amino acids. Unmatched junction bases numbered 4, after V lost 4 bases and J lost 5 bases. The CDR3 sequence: CASSWTGGKDEQYF. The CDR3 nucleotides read TGTGCCAGCAGTTGGACAGGGGGCAAGGACGAGCAGTACTTC.

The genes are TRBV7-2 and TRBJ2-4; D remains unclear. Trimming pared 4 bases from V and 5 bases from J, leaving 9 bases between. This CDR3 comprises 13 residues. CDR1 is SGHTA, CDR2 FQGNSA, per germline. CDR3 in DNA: TGTGCCAGCAGCTATAGGGCTGAAAACATTCAGTACTTC. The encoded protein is CASSYRAENIQYF. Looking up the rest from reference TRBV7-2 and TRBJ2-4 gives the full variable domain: GAGVSQSPSNKVTEKGKDVELRCDPISGHTALYWYRQSLGQGLEFLIYFQGNSAPDKSGLPSDRFSAERTGGSVSTLTIQRTQQEDSAVYLCASSYRAENIQYFGAGTRLSVL.

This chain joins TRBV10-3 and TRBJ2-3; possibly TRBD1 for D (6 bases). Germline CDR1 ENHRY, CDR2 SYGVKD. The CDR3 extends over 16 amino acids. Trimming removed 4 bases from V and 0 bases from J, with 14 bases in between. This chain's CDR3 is CAISVWGTTSTDTQYF. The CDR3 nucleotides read TGTGCCATCAGTGTTTGGGGGACAACTAGCACAGATACGCAGTATTTT.

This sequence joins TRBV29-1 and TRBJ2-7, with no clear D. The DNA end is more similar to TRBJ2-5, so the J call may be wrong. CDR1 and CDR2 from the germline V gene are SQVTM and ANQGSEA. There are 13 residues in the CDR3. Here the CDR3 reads CSVVTHRGETQYF. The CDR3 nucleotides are TGCAGCGTAGTGACTCATCGTGGCGAGACCCAGTACTTC.

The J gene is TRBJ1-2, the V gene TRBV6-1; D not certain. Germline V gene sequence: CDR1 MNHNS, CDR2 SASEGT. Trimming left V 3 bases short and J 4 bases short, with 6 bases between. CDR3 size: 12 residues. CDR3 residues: CASSENIYGYTF. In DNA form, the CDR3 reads TGTGCCAGCAGTGAGAACATCTATGGCTACACCTTC.

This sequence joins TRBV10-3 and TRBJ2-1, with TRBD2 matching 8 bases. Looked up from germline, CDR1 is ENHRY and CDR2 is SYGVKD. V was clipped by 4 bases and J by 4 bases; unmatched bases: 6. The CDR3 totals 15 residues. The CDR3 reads CAISGGSGTYNEQFF. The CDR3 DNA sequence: TGTGCCATCAGTGGGGGTAGCGGGACTTACAATGAGCAGTTCTTC.

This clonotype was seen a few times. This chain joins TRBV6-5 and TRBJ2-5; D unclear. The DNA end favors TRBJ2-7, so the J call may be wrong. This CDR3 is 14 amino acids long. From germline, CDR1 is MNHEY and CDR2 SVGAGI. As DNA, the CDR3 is TGTGCCAGCAGTCCCCTCCTAACGGGTGGCGAGCAGTACTTC. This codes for CASSPLLTGGEQYF.

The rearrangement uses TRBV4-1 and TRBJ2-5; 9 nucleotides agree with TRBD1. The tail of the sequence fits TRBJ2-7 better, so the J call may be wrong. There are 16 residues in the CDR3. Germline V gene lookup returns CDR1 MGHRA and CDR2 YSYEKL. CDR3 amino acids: CASSQEGTGWSHEQYF. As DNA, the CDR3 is TGCGCCAGCAGCCAAGAGGGGACAGGGTGGTCCCACGAGCAGTACTTC.

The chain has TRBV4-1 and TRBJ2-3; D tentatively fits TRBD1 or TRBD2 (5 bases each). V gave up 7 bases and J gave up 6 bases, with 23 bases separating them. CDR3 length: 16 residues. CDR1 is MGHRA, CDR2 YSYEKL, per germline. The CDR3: CASNYPESGTRDTQYF. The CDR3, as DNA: TGCGCCAGCAATTATCCCGAATCAGGGACCCGGGATACGCAGTATTTT.

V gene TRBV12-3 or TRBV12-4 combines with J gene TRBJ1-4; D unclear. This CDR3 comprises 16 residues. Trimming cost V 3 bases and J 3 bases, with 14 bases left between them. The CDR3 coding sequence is TGTGCCAGCAGTTTTATAATTAGGACTTCTAATGAAAAACTGTTTTTT. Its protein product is CASSFIIRTSNEKLFF.

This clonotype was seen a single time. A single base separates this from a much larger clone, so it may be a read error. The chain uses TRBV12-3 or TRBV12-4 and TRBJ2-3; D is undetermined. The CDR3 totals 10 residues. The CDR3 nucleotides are TGTGCCAGCAGCACAGATGCGCAGTATTTT. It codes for CASSTDAQYF.

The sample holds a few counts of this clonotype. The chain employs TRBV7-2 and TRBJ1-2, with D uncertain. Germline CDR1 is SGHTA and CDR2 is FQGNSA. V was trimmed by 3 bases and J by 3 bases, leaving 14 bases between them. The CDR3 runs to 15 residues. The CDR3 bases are TGTGCCAGCAGCTTCTCCTCAGGACGAGACTATGGCTACACCTTC. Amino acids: CASSFSSGRDYGYTF.

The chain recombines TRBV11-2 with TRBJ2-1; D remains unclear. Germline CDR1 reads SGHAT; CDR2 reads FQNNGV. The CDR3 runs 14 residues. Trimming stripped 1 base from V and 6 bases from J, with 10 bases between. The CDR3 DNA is TGTGCCAGCAGCTTAGCCGGTCTAACCAATGAGCAGTTCTTC. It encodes CASSLAGLTNEQFF.

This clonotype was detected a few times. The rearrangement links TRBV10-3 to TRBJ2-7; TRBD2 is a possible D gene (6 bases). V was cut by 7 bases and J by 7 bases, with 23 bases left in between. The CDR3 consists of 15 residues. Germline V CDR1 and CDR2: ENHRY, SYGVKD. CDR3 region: CAIKASWDLPGEQYF. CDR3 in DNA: TGTGCCATCAAGGCGTCGTGGGACTTACCGGGAGAGCAGTACTTC.

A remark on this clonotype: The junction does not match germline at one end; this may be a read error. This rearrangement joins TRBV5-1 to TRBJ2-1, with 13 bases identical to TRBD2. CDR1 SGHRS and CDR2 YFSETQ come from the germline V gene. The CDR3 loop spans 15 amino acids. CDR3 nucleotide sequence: TGCGCCAGCAGCAGGACTAGCGGGGGCCAGGATGAGCGGTTCTTC. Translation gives CASSRTSGGQDERFF.

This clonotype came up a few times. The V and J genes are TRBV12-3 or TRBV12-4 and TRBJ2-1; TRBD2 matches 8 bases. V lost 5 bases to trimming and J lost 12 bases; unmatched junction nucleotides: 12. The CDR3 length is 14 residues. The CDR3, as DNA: TGTGCCAGCAGTCAGACCATGCTACTAGCGGCGCAGTTCTTC. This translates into CASSQTMLLAAQFF.

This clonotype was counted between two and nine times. The CDR3 sequence: CASSLIRGRSTGANVLTF. DNA for the CDR3: TGCGCCAGCAGCTTAATTCGGGGCAGATCAACTGGGGCCAACGTCCTGACTTTC. The chain joins TRBV5-1 to TRBJ2-6; either TRBD1 or TRBD2 may fit D (5 bases each). Germline CDR1 reads SGHRS; CDR2 reads YFSETQ. The V end was cut by 2 bases, the J end by 2 bases, with 17 bases between. CDR3 length: 18 amino acids.

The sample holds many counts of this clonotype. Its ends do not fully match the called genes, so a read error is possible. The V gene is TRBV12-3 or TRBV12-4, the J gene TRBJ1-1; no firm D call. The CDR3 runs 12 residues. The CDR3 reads CASSLGSTEAFF. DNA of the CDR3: TGTGCCAGCAGCTTAGGCAGCACTGAAGCTTTCTTT.

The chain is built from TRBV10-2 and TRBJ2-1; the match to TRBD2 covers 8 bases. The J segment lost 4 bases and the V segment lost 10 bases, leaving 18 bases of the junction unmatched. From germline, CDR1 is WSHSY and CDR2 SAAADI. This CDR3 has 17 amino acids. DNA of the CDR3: TGCGCCACCCGGGAGGGACCCAGAAGCGGAGATTACAATGAGCAGTTCTTC. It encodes CATREGPRSGDYNEQFF.

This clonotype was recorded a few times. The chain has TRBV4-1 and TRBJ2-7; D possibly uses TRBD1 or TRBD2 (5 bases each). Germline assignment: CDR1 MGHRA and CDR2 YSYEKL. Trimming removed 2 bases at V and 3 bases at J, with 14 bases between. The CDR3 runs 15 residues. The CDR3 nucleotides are TGCGCCAGCAGCCAATTGAGGGCAGGGAACTACGAGCAGTACTTC. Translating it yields CASSQLRAGNYEQYF.

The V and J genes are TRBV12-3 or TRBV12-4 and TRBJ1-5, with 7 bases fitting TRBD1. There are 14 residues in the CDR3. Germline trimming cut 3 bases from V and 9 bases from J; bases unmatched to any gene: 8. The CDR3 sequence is CASSFEGGRRPQHF. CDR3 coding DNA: TGTGCCAGCAGTTTCGAAGGGGGCAGGAGGCCCCAGCATTTT.

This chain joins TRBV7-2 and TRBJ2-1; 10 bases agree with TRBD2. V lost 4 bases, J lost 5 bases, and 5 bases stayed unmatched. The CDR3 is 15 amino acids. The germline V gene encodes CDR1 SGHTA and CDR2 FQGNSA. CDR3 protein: CASSYSSGRDNEQFF. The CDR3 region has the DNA TGTGCCAGCAGCTACTCTAGCGGGAGAGACAATGAGCAGTTCTTC.

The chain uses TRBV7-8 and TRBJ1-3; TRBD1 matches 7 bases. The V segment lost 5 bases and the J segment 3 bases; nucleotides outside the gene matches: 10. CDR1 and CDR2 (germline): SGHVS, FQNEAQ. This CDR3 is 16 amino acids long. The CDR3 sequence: CASSTRQGGVGNTIYF. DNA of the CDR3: TGTGCCAGCAGCACAAGACAGGGAGGAGTTGGAAACACCATATATTTT.

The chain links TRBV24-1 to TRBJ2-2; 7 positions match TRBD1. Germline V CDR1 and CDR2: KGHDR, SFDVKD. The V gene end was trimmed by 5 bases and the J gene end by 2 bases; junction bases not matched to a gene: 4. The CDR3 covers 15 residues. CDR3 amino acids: CATSAGTANTGELFF. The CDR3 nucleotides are TGTGCCACCAGTGCCGGGACAGCTAACACCGGGGAGCTGTTTTTT.

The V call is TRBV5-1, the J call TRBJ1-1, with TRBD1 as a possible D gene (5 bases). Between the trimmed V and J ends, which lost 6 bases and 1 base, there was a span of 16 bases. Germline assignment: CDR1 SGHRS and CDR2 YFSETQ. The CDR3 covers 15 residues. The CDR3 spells CASNGRLGGNTEAFF. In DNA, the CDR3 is TGCGCCAGCAACGGGCGCCTCGGGGGGAACACTGAAGCTTTCTTT.

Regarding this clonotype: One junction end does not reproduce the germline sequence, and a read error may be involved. The CDR3 spells CASKGQCPSTDAQYF. CDR3 DNA: TGTGCCAGCAAGGGGCAGTGCCCTAGCACAGATGCGCAGTATTTT. The rearrangement joins TRBV6-4 to TRBJ2-3; D assignment may be TRBD1 or TRBD2 (5 bases each). The CDR3 length is 15 residues. Germline loops: CDR1 MRHNA, CDR2 SNTAGT.

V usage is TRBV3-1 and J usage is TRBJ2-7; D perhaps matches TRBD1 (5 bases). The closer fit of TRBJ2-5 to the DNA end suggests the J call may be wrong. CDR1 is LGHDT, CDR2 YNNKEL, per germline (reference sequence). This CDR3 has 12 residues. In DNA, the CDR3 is TGTGCCAGCAGCCTCCTGGGGCAGACCCAGTACTTC. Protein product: CASSLLGQTQYF.